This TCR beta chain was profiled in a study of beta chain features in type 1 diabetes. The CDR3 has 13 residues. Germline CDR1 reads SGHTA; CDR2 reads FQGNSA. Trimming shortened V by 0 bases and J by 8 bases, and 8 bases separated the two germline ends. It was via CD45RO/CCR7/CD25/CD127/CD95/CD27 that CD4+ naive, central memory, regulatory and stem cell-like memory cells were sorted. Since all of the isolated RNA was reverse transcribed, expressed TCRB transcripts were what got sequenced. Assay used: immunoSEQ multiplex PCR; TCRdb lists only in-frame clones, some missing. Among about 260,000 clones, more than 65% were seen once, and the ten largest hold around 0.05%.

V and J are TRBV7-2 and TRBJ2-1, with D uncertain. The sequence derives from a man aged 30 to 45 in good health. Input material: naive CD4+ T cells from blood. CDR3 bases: TGTGCCAGCAGCTTAGCGAGTGGCCATGAGCAGTTCTTC. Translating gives CASSLASGHEQFF. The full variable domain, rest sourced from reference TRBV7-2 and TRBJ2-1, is GAGVSQSPSNKVTEKGKDVELRCDPISGHTALYWYRQSLGQGLEFLIYFQGNSAPDKSGLPSDRFSAERTGGSVSTLTIQRTQQEDSAVYLCASSLASGHEQFFGPGTRLTVL.